One sample yielded the 21 T cell receptor beta chains listed below, sequenced in a study of beta chain features in type 1 diabetes. Reverse transcription of all isolated RNA meant that expressed TCRB transcripts were sequenced. Some clones are missing from TCRdb's copy, which holds only in-frame ones; the method was immunoSEQ multiplex PCR. Of around 500,000 clones listed, around 28% were seen once; the top ten hold almost 0.065%. The specimen sequenced was naive CD4+ T cells from blood. The receptors were sampled from a man younger than 30 in good health.

The CDR3, as DNA: TGTGCCAGCAGCTCCGACACAGGATACTCCTACGAGCAGTACTTC. Its protein is CASSSDTGYSYEQYF. The chain uses TRBV7-9 and TRBJ2-7, with a tentative D call TRBD1 (5 bases). Trimming cost V 4 bases and J 0 bases, with 13 bases left between them. Germline V gene lookup returns CDR1 SEHNR and CDR2 FQNEAQ (reference sequence). The CDR3 has 15 amino acids.

The sample holds a few counts of this clone. This chain links TRBV25-1 with TRBJ2-4; possibly TRBD1 for D (5 bases). V gave up 3 bases and J gave up 9 bases, with 15 bases separating them. The germline V gene encodes CDR1 MGHDK and CDR2 SYGVNS. The CDR3 length is 14 residues. The CDR3 loop is CASSDPPKGSIQYF. DNA for the CDR3: TGTGCCAGCAGTGATCCCCCTAAGGGGTCCATTCAGTACTTC.

This clone was counted once. The chain couples TRBV18 to TRBJ1-1; D gene unclear. The germline gives CDR1 KGHSH, CDR2 LQKENI. This CDR3 is 14 amino acids long. Trimming removed 6 bases at V and 0 bases at J, with 11 bases between. The CDR3 protein is CASSLWELNTEAFF. In DNA form, the CDR3 reads TGTGCCAGCTCCCTGTGGGAACTGAACACTGAAGCTTTCTTT.

The rearrangement uses TRBV4-1 and TRBJ2-5, with 7 positions matching TRBD2. This CDR3 is 18 amino acids long. The J segment lost 2 bases and the V segment lost 0 bases, leaving 12 bases of the junction unmatched. Looked up from germline, CDR1 is MGHRA and CDR2 is YSYEKL. The CDR3 here is CASSQDGIPGTTQETQYF. The CDR3 nucleotides read TGCGCCAGCAGCCAAGATGGTATACCGGGGACTACACAAGAGACCCAGTACTTC.

This chain links TRBV5-1 with TRBJ2-3, with D perhaps TRBD2 (6 bases). V gave up 9 bases and J gave up 3 bases, with 23 bases separating them. CDR3 length: 16 residues. Germline CDR1 reads SGHRS; CDR2 reads YFSETQ. The CDR3 DNA reads as TGCGCCACCAGGTCAGGCCTCTGGGGGGATACAGATACGCAGTATTTT. It yields the protein CATRSGLWGDTDTQYF.

The chain's CDR3 is CAWSMDRVYNEQFF. The CDR3 region has the DNA TGTGCCTGGAGTATGGACAGGGTCTACAATGAGCAGTTCTTC. The V call is TRBV30, the J call TRBJ2-1; TRBD1 matches at 8 bases. The CDR3 length is 14 residues. The V and J ends lost 2 bases and 3 bases, in that order; junction bases with no gene match: 3. The germline V gene encodes CDR1 GTSNPN and CDR2 SVGIG (reference sequence).

This clone was seen once. V usage is TRBV7-2 and J usage is TRBJ2-3; 10 bases match TRBD2. Germline V lookup: CDR1 SGHTA, CDR2 FQGNSA. This CDR3 is 14 amino acids long. The junction had 6 bases not matched to a gene; V was cut back by 7 bases and J by 5 bases. The CDR3 reads CASTLAGVRDTQYF. CDR3 coding DNA: TGTGCCAGCACCCTAGCGGGAGTAAGAGATACGCAGTATTTT.

The chain combines TRBV30 with TRBJ2-2, with a weak D call TRBD1 (6 bases). The CDR3 runs 14 residues. Germline CDR1 GTSNPN, CDR2 SVGIG (reference sequence). The V end lost 0 bases, the J end lost 7 bases, and 12 bases lay between the germline ends. The CDR3 sequence: CAWSVQGADGELFF. The CDR3 DNA is TGTGCCTGGAGTGTACAGGGCGCAGACGGGGAGCTGTTTTTT.

In this sample, this clone turned up a few times. The V and J genes are TRBV18 and TRBJ2-3; D uncertain. Trimming shortened V by 3 bases and J by 5 bases, and 15 bases separated the two germline ends. The V gene's germline CDR1 is KGHSH and CDR2 LQKENI. The CDR3 is 15 residues long. CDR3 protein: CASSPENRAGDTQYF. In DNA, the CDR3 is TGTGCCAGCTCACCGGAAAACCGTGCTGGAGATACGCAGTATTTT.

The chain uses TRBV5-1 and TRBJ2-5; no clear D gene. From germline, CDR1 is SGHRS and CDR2 YFSETQ. V gave up 3 bases and J gave up 7 bases, with 7 bases separating them. The CDR3 contains 11 residues. The CDR3: CASSSPGTQYF. Here the CDR3 DNA reads TGCGCCAGCAGCTCTCCGGGGACCCAGTACTTC.

The genes are TRBV5-1 and TRBJ2-7; a weak D match, TRBD2 (6 bases). The CDR3 totals 14 residues. Between the trimmed V and J ends, which lost 0 bases and 6 bases, there was a span of 13 bases. The germline CDR1 and CDR2 sequences are SGHRS and YFSETQ. Here the CDR3 DNA reads TGCGCCAGCAGCTTGGGGACTACCGTCCGCGAGCAGTACTTC. Residues: CASSLGTTVREQYF. Using reference TRBV5-1 and TRBJ2-7 for the parts outside the CDR3, the full variable domain is KAGVTQTPRYLIKTRGQQVTLSCSPISGHRSVSWYQQTPGQGLQFLFEYFSETQRNKGNFPGRFSGRQFSNSRSEMNVSTLELGDSALYLCASSLGTTVREQYFGPGTRLTVT.

The CDR3 sequence is CASSHPGTGNTGELFF. In DNA, the CDR3 is TGCGCCAGCAGCCATCCCGGGACAGGGAACACCGGGGAGCTGTTTTTT. This chain connects TRBV4-3 to TRBJ2-2, with 8 bases lining up with TRBD1. Germline lookup yields CDR1 LGHNA and CDR2 YSLEER. The CDR3 length is 16 residues. J was trimmed by 1 base and V by 3 bases; bases with no gene match: 4.

This clone was counted only a few times. The chain is built from TRBV29-1 and TRBJ2-5; D call uncertain. Germline assignment: CDR1 SQVTM and CDR2 ANQGSEA. There are 12 residues in the CDR3. Trimming removed 5 bases from V and 0 bases from J, with 7 bases in between. CDR3 loop: CSVRRYQETQYF. The CDR3 bases are TGCAGCGTTCGGCGATACCAAGAGACCCAGTACTTC.

The rearrangement joins TRBV29-1 to TRBJ2-7; 11 positions agree with TRBD2. Germline CDR1 SQVTM, CDR2 ANQGSEA. The CDR3 totals 13 residues. The J segment lost 6 bases and the V segment lost 0 bases, leaving 1 base of the junction unmatched. As DNA, the CDR3 is TGCAGCGTTGAAGAACTAGCGGGAGCCGAGCAGTACTTC. Encoded protein: CSVEELAGAEQYF.

This clone was observed at least ten times. CDR3 DNA: TGTGCCAGCAGAAGGTCCGGGGCCAACGTCCTGACTTTC. Translated, it gives CASRRSGANVLTF. This chain joins TRBV27 and TRBJ2-6; no firm D call. Between the trimmed V and J ends, which lost 6 bases and 4 bases, there was a span of 7 bases. The CDR3 covers 13 residues. From germline, CDR1 is MNHEY and CDR2 SMNVEV (reference sequence).

The chain links TRBV7-6 to TRBJ1-2; 8 nucleotides align to TRBD1. V was pared by 5 bases and J by 3 bases, with 2 bases of the junction left unmatched. CDR3 length equals 13 residues. The germline gives CDR1 SGHVS, CDR2 FNYEAQ. CDR3 sequence (DNA): TGTGCCAGCAGCACGGACAGGGACTATGGCTACACCTTC. Translating gives CASSTDRDYGYTF.

The rearrangement links TRBV7-2 to TRBJ2-7, with D perhaps TRBD1 (5 bases). CDR1 is SGHTA, CDR2 FQGNSA, per germline. Trimming pared 1 base from V and 7 bases from J, leaving 14 bases between. The CDR3 sequence is 14 residues long. The CDR3 reads CASSLVVGAREQYF. CDR3 nucleotides: TGTGCCAGCAGCTTAGTGGTAGGGGCTCGGGAGCAGTACTTC.

The chain combines TRBV7-9 with TRBJ2-1; D might be TRBD1 (6 bases). Trimming took 0 bases from V and 12 from J, leaving 9 bases between them. Germline V CDR1 and CDR2: SEHNR, FQNEAQ (reference sequence). This CDR3 is 12 amino acids long. This chain's CDR3 is CASSLAVQGQFF. The CDR3 nucleotides read TGTGCCAGCAGCTTAGCGGTACAGGGGCAGTTCTTC.

This clone was picked up a small number of times. The gene calls are TRBV7-8 and TRBJ2-5; TRBD2 is a possible D gene (6 bases). Germline-derived CDR1 and CDR2 are SGHVS and FQNEAQ. Trimming removed 3 bases at V and 5 bases at J, with 13 bases between. The CDR3 is 14 residues long. The CDR3 sequence is CASSLLREVETQYF. The CDR3, as DNA: TGTGCCAGCAGCTTGCTGCGGGAAGTGGAGACCCAGTACTTC.

The chain links TRBV30 to TRBJ2-2; D perhaps matches TRBD1 (6 bases). The germline V gene has CDR1 GTSNPN and CDR2 SVGIG (reference sequence). V was cut by 4 bases and J by 1 base, with 10 bases left in between. The CDR3 runs 14 residues. In nucleotides, the CDR3 is TGTGCCTGGAAACAGGACAGGAACACCGGGGAGCTGTTTTTT. It is translated as CAWKQDRNTGELFF. The full variable domain, with the rest looked up from reference TRBV30 and TRBJ2-2, is SQTIHQWPATLVQPVGSPLSLECTVEGTSNPNLYWYRQAAGRGLQLLFYSVGIGQISSEVPQNLSASRPQDRQFILSSKKLLLSDSGFYLCAWKQDRNTGELFFGEGSRLTVL.

This clone came up a few times. V gene TRBV6-6 combines with J gene TRBJ2-1; D is uncertain. There are 13 residues in the CDR3. Trimming stripped 8 bases from V and 6 bases from J, with 14 bases between. Germline assignment: CDR1 MNHNY and CDR2 SVGAGI (reference sequence). The CDR3 nucleotides are TGTGCCAGCGTCGGAAACCGCCTCAATGAGCAGTTCTTC. Protein: CASVGNRLNEQFF.